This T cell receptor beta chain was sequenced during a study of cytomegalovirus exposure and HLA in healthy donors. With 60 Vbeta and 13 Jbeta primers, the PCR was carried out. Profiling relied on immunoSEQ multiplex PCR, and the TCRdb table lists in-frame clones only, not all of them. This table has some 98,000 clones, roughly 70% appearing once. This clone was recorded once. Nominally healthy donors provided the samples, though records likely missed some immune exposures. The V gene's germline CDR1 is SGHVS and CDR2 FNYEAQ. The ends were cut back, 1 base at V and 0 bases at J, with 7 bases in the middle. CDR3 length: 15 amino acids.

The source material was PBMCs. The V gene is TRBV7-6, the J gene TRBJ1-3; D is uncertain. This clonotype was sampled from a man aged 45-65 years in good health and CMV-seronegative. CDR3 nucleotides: TGTGCCAGCAGCTTAGTGGCGGACTCTGGAAACACCATATATTTT. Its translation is CASSLVADSGNTIYF.